Following are 30 T cell receptor beta chains from one sample sequenced in a study of T cell changes during pregnancy in multiple sclerosis. TCRdb keeps only in-frame clones here, not all; method: immunoSEQ multiplex PCR. The repertoire consists of some 14,000 clones, with roughly 88% occurring once and the leading ten covering approximately 13%. The sample was CD8+ T cells from peripheral blood mononuclear cells, taken after pregnancy. The receptor set was obtained from a female donor in good health, enrolled as a control in a pregnancy study.

The chain combines TRBV9 with TRBJ2-7; 9 nucleotides align to TRBD2. The V gene end was trimmed by 2 bases and the J gene end by 6 bases; junction bases not matched to a gene: 6. Germline CDR1 is SGDLS and CDR2 is YYNGEE. This CDR3 has 14 amino acids. For the CDR3, the DNA is TGTGCCAGCAGCGTTGGGACTAGCTCGCTCGAGCAGTACTTC. Translated, it gives CASSVGTSSLEQYF.

The rearrangement uses TRBV15 and TRBJ2-5, with a tentative D call TRBD1 (5 bases). The CDR3 is 14 amino acids. The V end was cut by 5 bases, the J end by 1 base, with 11 bases between. CDR1 LNHNV and CDR2 YYDKDF come from the germline V gene (reference sequence). The CDR3 DNA is TGTGCCACCAGCGAAGGACACCTCCAAGAGACCCAGTACTTC. As protein: CATSEGHLQETQYF.

The rearrangement uses TRBV28 and TRBJ1-6, with 8 bases fitting TRBD1. The CDR3 extends over 15 amino acids. Germline V gives CDR1 MDHEN, CDR2 SYDVKM. The V and J ends lost 1 base and 8 bases, in that order; junction bases with no gene match: 4. The CDR3 coding sequence is TGTGCCAGCAGTTTATTAGGACAGGGTTATTCACCCCTCCACTTT. Translated, it gives CASSLLGQGYSPLHF. The full variable domain, completed using reference TRBV28 and TRBJ1-6, is DVKVTQSSRYLVKRTGEKVFLECVQDMDHENMFWYRQDPGLGLRLIYFSYDVKMKEKGDIPEGYSVSREKKERFSLILESASTNQTSMYLCASSLLGQGYSPLHFGNGTRLTVT.

This clone was counted once. The gene calls are TRBV27 and TRBJ1-3; 9 nucleotides agree with TRBD1. There are 16 residues in the CDR3. The germline V gene encodes CDR1 MNHEY and CDR2 SMNVEV (reference sequence). Unmatched junction bases numbered 9, after V lost 5 bases and J lost 4 bases. Here the CDR3 DNA reads TGTGCCAGCAGTCCGATTACAGGGGGCACAGGAAACACCATATATTTT. It specifies CASSPITGGTGNTIYF.

This chain connects TRBV10-1 to TRBJ2-1; no clear D. The V gene lost 8 bases and the J gene lost 5 bases, with 4 bases spanning the gap. The germline V gene has CDR1 WNHNN and CDR2 SYGVQD (reference sequence). This CDR3 contains 10 residues. The CDR3 DNA follows: TGCGCCAGCGAGGACAATGAGCAGTTCTTC. As protein: CASEDNEQFF.

This clone has only a few counts. This chain links TRBV21-1 with TRBJ1-6. TRBV21-1 is labeled a pseudogene. The CDR3 has 14 amino acids. The CDR3: CASNPHRYNSPLHF. The CDR3 coding sequence is TGTGCCAGTAACCCCCACCGGTATAATTCACCCCTCCACTTT.

The V and J genes are TRBV5-1 and TRBJ2-7; D is perhaps TRBD1 (5 bases). Germline V gene sequence: CDR1 SGHRS, CDR2 YFSETQ. Trimming removed 0 bases from V and 3 bases from J, with 7 bases in between. This CDR3 has 13 amino acids. CDR3 DNA: TGCGCCAGCAGCTTGGGACAGCTCTACGAGCAGTACTTC. It translates to CASSLGQLYEQYF.

This chain links TRBV5-6 with TRBJ1-4, with 7 bases aligning to TRBD1. The CDR3 is 14 residues long. Germline V gene data show CDR1 as SGHDT and CDR2 as YYEEEE. J gave up 5 bases and V 4 bases, and 5 bases lay outside the gene matches. CDR3 sequence: CASSPGQHNEKLFF. In DNA, the CDR3 is TGTGCCAGCAGCCCGGGACAGCACAATGAAAAACTGTTTTTT.

This clone has just one count. The CDR3 DNA follows: TGTGCCAGTAGTAGGATGACAGGGGGCGAGGAGGGGGAGCTGTTTTTT. Residues: CASSRMTGGEEGELFF. The chain employs TRBV19 and TRBJ2-2; 10 nucleotides align to TRBD1. This CDR3 has 16 amino acids. With 4 bases clipped from V and 8 bases from J, the junction kept 10 bases outside the gene matches. Germline V lookup: CDR1 LNHDA, CDR2 SQIVND (reference sequence).

The V and J genes are TRBV6-4 and TRBJ1-1, with TRBD1 as a possible D gene (5 bases). This CDR3 has 14 amino acids. Trimming left V 0 bases short and J 4 bases short, with 9 bases between. The germline CDR1 and CDR2 sequences are MRHNA and SNTAGT. The CDR3 DNA sequence: TGTGCCAGCAGTGACTCGGCAGGGTCCACTGAAGCTTTCTTT. This gives the protein CASSDSAGSTEAFF.

This rearrangement joins TRBV7-8 to TRBJ2-1, with TRBD1 identical over 11 bases. Germline loops: CDR1 SGHVS, CDR2 FQNEAQ. This CDR3 contains 18 residues. Trimming cost V 1 base and J 1 base; bases outside gene matches: 6. In DNA form, the CDR3 reads TGTGCCAGCAGCTTAGGGAGGGACAGGGGGGGATCCTACAATGAGCAGTTCTTC. Translation gives CASSLGRDRGGSYNEQFF.

J is TRBJ2-2 and V is TRBV27; 9 nucleotides line up with TRBD2. Germline CDR1 MNHEY, CDR2 SMNVEV (reference sequence). Trimming cost V 1 base and J 6 bases; bases outside gene matches: 6. This CDR3 has 16 amino acids. This CDR3 reads CASSLWAGGLAGELFF. The CDR3 nucleotides are TGTGCCAGCAGTTTATGGGCGGGAGGGCTAGCCGGGGAGCTGTTTTTT.

The gene calls are TRBV7-8 and TRBJ2-1; D is uncertain. Trimming took 5 bases from V and 0 from J, leaving 11 bases between them. This CDR3 region has 15 residues. In germline, CDR1 is SGHVS, CDR2 FQNEAQ. The CDR3 nucleotides read TGTGCCAGCAGCGGTGAAGCGAGCTCCTACAATGAGCAGTTCTTC. Residues: CASSGEASSYNEQFF.

The rearrangement joins TRBV27 to TRBJ2-1; possibly TRBD1 for D (5 bases). This CDR3 is built from 16 residues. The germline gives CDR1 MNHEY, CDR2 SMNVEV (reference sequence). V was pared by 0 bases and J by 10 bases, with 19 bases between. CDR3 in amino acids: CASSLSQGLIRREQFF. CDR3 nucleotide sequence: TGTGCCAGCAGTTTATCCCAGGGTCTAATTCGGCGGGAGCAGTTCTTC.

The V call is TRBV28, the J call TRBJ2-1, with D possibly matching TRBD1 (6 bases). The CDR3 loop spans 11 amino acids. Germline V gene data show CDR1 as MDHEN and CDR2 as SYDVKM. Trimming pared 6 bases from V and 13 bases from J, leaving 13 bases between. CDR3 loop: CASRRTAPQFF. CDR3 in DNA: TGTGCCAGCAGACGGACAGCACCCCAGTTCTTC.

The genes are TRBV28 and TRBJ2-5; 7 positions agree with TRBD2. J gave up 4 bases and V 6 bases, and 11 bases lay outside the gene matches. Germline CDR1 and CDR2: MDHEN and SYDVKM. This CDR3 is built from 15 residues. CDR3 sequence reads: CASRRAGRGRETQYF. The CDR3, as DNA: TGTGCCAGCAGACGAGCGGGACGGGGTCGAGAGACCCAGTACTTC.

The chain recombines TRBV6-1 with TRBJ1-5; D unclear. The V and J ends lost 3 bases and 3 bases respectively, with 12 bases between them. This CDR3 comprises 15 residues. From germline, CDR1 is MNHNS and CDR2 SASEGT. DNA of the CDR3: TGTGCCAGCAGTGATGGGCATATACTCAATCAGCCCCAGCATTTT. It specifies CASSDGHILNQPQHF.

The chain uses TRBV2 and TRBJ2-1; TRBD2 agrees at 9 bases. The V gene end was trimmed by 7 bases and the J gene end by 8 bases; junction bases not matched to a gene: 15. CDR3 length: 16 amino acids. CDR1 and CDR2 from the germline V gene are SNHLY and FYNNEI. CDR3 in DNA: TGTGCCAGCATAAGTAGTACGGCTAGCGGGGAATATGAGCAGTTCTTC. Its protein product is CASISSTASGEYEQFF.

This sequence joins TRBV7-9 and TRBJ1-1, with D tentatively TRBD1 (6 bases). The CDR3 extends over 15 amino acids. From germline, CDR1 is SEHNR and CDR2 FQNEAQ (reference sequence). The V end lost 4 bases, the J end lost 1 base, and 13 bases lay between the germline ends. CDR3 in amino acids: CASSSGGAKNTEAFF. CDR3 in DNA: TGTGCCAGCAGCTCTGGGGGGGCGAAGAACACTGAAGCTTTCTTT.

V usage is TRBV28 and J usage is TRBJ2-4; 7 bases agree with TRBD2. CDR1 MDHEN and CDR2 SYDVKM come from the germline V gene. V was clipped by 5 bases and J by 0 bases; unmatched bases: 7. The CDR3 is made up of 16 amino acids. The CDR3 sequence is CASSPWGGIAKNIQYF. The CDR3 nucleotides are TGTGCCAGCAGTCCGTGGGGGGGTATAGCCAAAAACATTCAGTACTTC.

V and J are TRBV19 and TRBJ2-1; 14 positions agree with TRBD2. The CDR3 length is 14 residues. CDR1 is LNHDA and CDR2 is SQIVND in the germline V gene (reference sequence). Trimming removed 11 bases from V and 5 bases from J; junction bases left unmatched: 5. CDR3 DNA sequence: TGTGCCCGCCAGACTAGCGGGAGGGACAATGAGCAGTTCTTC. Amino acids: CARQTSGRDNEQFF.

This clone was seen more than once but under ten times. The chain links TRBV2 to TRBJ2-1; 13 nucleotides align to TRBD2. Germline CDR1 and CDR2: SNHLY and FYNNEI. The CDR3 is 14 amino acids. The ends lost 6 bases at V and 6 bases at J; junction bases unmatched: 2. The CDR3 here is CASRGTSGTNEQFF. CDR3 bases: TGTGCCAGCAGGGGGACTAGCGGGACCAATGAGCAGTTCTTC.

The chain joins TRBV19 to TRBJ1-1; 9 nucleotides line up with TRBD1. The CDR3 totals 19 residues. The germline gives CDR1 LNHDA, CDR2 SQIVND (reference sequence). The V gene end was trimmed by 5 bases and the J gene end by 1 base; junction bases not matched to a gene: 17. CDR3: CASSPRGDRGGRTNTEAFF. In DNA form, the CDR3 reads TGTGCCAGTAGTCCGCGGGGAGACAGGGGGGGACGCACGAACACTGAAGCTTTCTTT.

This chain joins TRBV13 and TRBJ2-1, with 7 positions matching TRBD1. With 5 bases clipped from V and 5 bases from J, the junction kept 6 bases outside the gene matches. The CDR3 runs 14 residues. CDR1 is PRHDT, CDR2 FYEKMQ, per germline (reference sequence). CDR3 amino acids: CASSAWDSHNEQFF. CDR3 DNA: TGTGCCAGCAGCGCCTGGGACAGCCACAATGAGCAGTTCTTC.

V is TRBV9 and J is TRBJ2-1; 11 bases are shared with TRBD2. Germline lookup yields CDR1 SGDLS and CDR2 YYNGEE. The CDR3 has 15 residues. V was clipped by 0 bases and J by 7 bases; unmatched bases: 3. CDR3 protein: CASSVVASGRNEQFF. The CDR3 coding sequence is TGTGCCAGCAGCGTAGTGGCTAGCGGGAGGAATGAGCAGTTCTTC.

V usage is TRBV6-4 and J usage is TRBJ1-1; a weak D match, TRBD1 (5 bases). CDR1 and CDR2 (germline): MRHNA, SNTAGT. The CDR3 totals 15 residues. The germline V and J ends were trimmed by 2 bases and 1 base, with 11 bases remaining between them. Written as DNA, the CDR3 is TGTGCCAGCAGTGACGGGGGGGACGGGAACACTGAAGCTTTCTTT. It yields the protein CASSDGGDGNTEAFF.

This chain links TRBV5-6 with TRBJ2-1; TRBD2 is a possible D gene (6 bases). V was cut by 4 bases and J by 6 bases, with 14 bases left in between. The germline V gene encodes CDR1 SGHDT and CDR2 YYEEEE. The CDR3 length is 14 residues. In DNA form, the CDR3 reads TGTGCCAGCAGCCTCTTCCAACTAGCCAATGAGCAGTTCTTC. This codes for CASSLFQLANEQFF.

The chain is built from TRBV28 and TRBJ2-1; D not certain. Trimming removed 3 bases from V and 6 bases from J, with 3 bases in between. This CDR3 is 11 amino acids long. Germline-derived CDR1 and CDR2 are MDHEN and SYDVKM. For the CDR3, the DNA is TGTGCCAGCAGTTTTCGCAATGAGCAGTTCTTC. Residues: CASSFRNEQFF. Supplemented by reference TRBV28 and TRBJ2-1, the full variable domain reads DVKVTQSSRYLVKRTGEKVFLECVQDMDHENMFWYRQDPGLGLRLIYFSYDVKMKEKGDIPEGYSVSREKKERFSLILESASTNQTSMYLCASSFRNEQFFGPGTRLTVL.

V gene TRBV19 combines with J gene TRBJ1-5, with a tentative D call TRBD1 (5 bases). The V gene's germline CDR1 is LNHDA and CDR2 SQIVND (reference sequence). V was trimmed by 3 bases and J by 7 bases, leaving 10 bases between them. This CDR3 comprises 13 residues. CDR3 region: CASSMARQQPQHF. Written as DNA, the CDR3 is TGTGCCAGTAGTATGGCACGACAGCAGCCCCAGCATTTT.

CDR3 in amino acids: CASSIGGRITEAFF. In nucleotides, the CDR3 is TGTGCCAGTAGTATAGGAGGGCGCATCACTGAAGCTTTCTTT. The rearrangement joins TRBV19 to TRBJ1-1; D unclear. The CDR3 spans 14 residues. V was cut by 1 base and J by 4 bases, with 10 bases left in between. Germline CDR1 and CDR2: LNHDA and SQIVND (reference sequence).